The T cell receptor (beta chain) described here comes from a study of T cell responses to AZD1222 COVID-19 vaccine. Trimming at V came to 8 bases and at J to 10 bases, leaving 8 bases not matched to a gene. The CDR3 loop spans 12 amino acids. Germline values: CDR1 LGHNA, CDR2 YNFKEQ. Using immunoSEQ multiplex PCR, the repertoire was profiled, and TCRdb retains in-frame clones only, with some absent. The data show about 180,000 clones, around nine tenths seen once. The sequence was obtained from an adult in good health. V and J are TRBV4-2 and TRBJ2-1; 7 positions agree with TRBD2. Sequenced here: peripheral blood, sampled on day 0 of AZD1222 vaccination. DNA of the CDR3: TGTGCCAGCGGGGTGGACGGGGGGGAGCAGTTCTTC. Its translation is CASGVDGGEQFF.